The 17 T cell receptor beta chains listed next were all sequenced from one sample in a study of T cells expressing NK-cell markers. TCRdb processed the 5' RACE reads again and assigns one entry to each CDR3 protein, with no DNA. This sample contains about 32,000 distinct CDR3 sequences. The sample consisted of blood T cells: a sorted CD56 or NKG2C T cell subset, CD4+ or CD8+ T cells, or bulk PBMC T cells (not recorded which). The receptors were sampled from a woman aged 18 to 75 in good health.

The genes are TRBV29-1 and TRBJ2-1; TCRdb's D gene call, TRBD2, goes unchecked for lack of DNA. Germline V gives CDR1 SQVTM, CDR2 ANQGSEA. This CDR3 has 14 amino acids. CDR3 loop: CSVEVAGVIREQFF.

This chain uses TRBV12-3 or TRBV12-4 with TRBJ2-2; TCRdb's D call of TRBD1 is untestable without DNA. CDR3 length equals 13 residues. CDR3 protein: CASTGVRVGELFF.

V is TRBV12-3 or TRBV12-4 and J is TRBJ2-1; TCRdb picks TRBD2, but there is no DNA to check that call. This CDR3 comprises 19 residues. Here the CDR3 reads CASSPGSAGVSSSYNEQFF.

The J gene is TRBJ1-4, the V gene TRBV27. CDR1 is MNHEY, CDR2 SMNVEV, per germline (reference sequence). CDR3 size: 14 residues. CDR3 residues: CASSLASGVEKLFF.

The chain links TRBV5-1 to TRBJ2-1; absent DNA, TCRdb's TRBD2 call cannot be checked. This CDR3 is built from 16 residues. Germline CDR1 SGHRS, CDR2 YFSETQ. Here the CDR3 reads CASSGGTSGLLREQFF.

The chain joins TRBV24-1 to TRBJ1-5; no DNA is available, so the TRBD1 call from TCRdb remains unchecked. CDR1 KGHDR and CDR2 SFDVKD come from the germline V gene. This CDR3 comprises 12 residues. The CDR3 spells CATWGAGQPQHF.

V and J are TRBV13 and TRBJ2-5; TCRdb outputs TRBD1, but without DNA this stays unchecked. This CDR3 region has 13 residues. The V gene's germline CDR1 is PRHDT and CDR2 FYEKMQ (reference sequence). This CDR3 reads CASSEQGGETQYF.

The chain carries TRBV7-2 and TRBJ2-7; lacking DNA, the TRBD2 call made by TCRdb goes unchecked. Germline lookup yields CDR1 SGHTA and CDR2 FQGNSA. The CDR3 has 15 residues. The CDR3 sequence is CASSYRDSSTHEQYF.

This chain joins TRBV7-7 and TRBJ2-7; lacking DNA, the TRBD1 call made by TCRdb goes unchecked. This CDR3 contains 13 residues. Germline loops: CDR1 SSHAT, CDR2 FNYEAQ (reference sequence). The CDR3 loop reads CASSHGASYEQYF.

The rearrangement uses TRBV6-1 and TRBJ1-5; the TRBD1 assignment by TCRdb is unverifiable without DNA. The CDR3 has 15 residues. CDR1 and CDR2 (germline): MNHNS, SASEGT. The CDR3 is CASSEFGTGNQPQHF.

The chain has TRBV11-1 and TRBJ2-1; absent DNA, TCRdb's TRBD1 call cannot be checked. CDR1 is SGHAT and CDR2 is FQDESV in the germline V gene (reference sequence). The CDR3 sequence is 18 residues long. The CDR3 spells CASSPRFSGEHSYNEQFF. Full variable domain (outside the CDR3, taken from reference TRBV11-1 and TRBJ2-1): EAEVAQSPRYKITEKSQAVAFWCDPISGHATLYWYRQILGQGPELLVQFQDESVVDDSQLPKDRFSAERLKGVDSTLKIQPAELGDSAMYLCASSPRFSGEHSYNEQFFGPGTRLTVL.

The chain combines TRBV28 with TRBJ2-3; TCRdb indicates TRBD1, and absent DNA this call remains unverified. The CDR3 is 15 residues long. Per germline, CDR1 MDHEN and CDR2 SYDVKM. The CDR3: CASSPTQGRPDTQYF.

V is TRBV27 and J is TRBJ2-1; TCRdb reports TRBD1, a call that lacks DNA to check it against. CDR1 and CDR2 from the germline V gene are MNHEY and SMNVEV (reference sequence). This CDR3 has 16 residues. The CDR3 region is CASSQSGERGHNEQFF.

This chain uses TRBV28 with TRBJ2-1. Germline assignment: CDR1 MDHEN and CDR2 SYDVKM. This CDR3 has 15 residues. The CDR3 reads CASSLPESSYNEQFF. Looking up the rest from reference TRBV28 and TRBJ2-1 gives the full variable domain: DVKVTQSSRYLVKRTGEKVFLECVQDMDHENMFWYRQDPGLGLRLIYFSYDVKMKEKGDIPEGYSVSREKKERFSLILESASTNQTSMYLCASSLPESSYNEQFFGPGTRLTVL.

The gene calls are TRBV4-1 and TRBJ2-5. The CDR3 totals 15 residues. CDR1 is MGHRA and CDR2 is YSYEKL in the germline V gene. The CDR3 here is CASSPYWATQETQYF.

This sequence joins TRBV7-2 and TRBJ2-1. CDR3 length equals 16 residues. Looked up from germline, CDR1 is SGHTA and CDR2 is FQGNSA. The CDR3 spells CASSLFPAGAYNEQFF. Complete variable domain (other parts from reference TRBV7-2 and TRBJ2-1): GAGVSQSPSNKVTEKGKDVELRCDPISGHTALYWYRQSLGQGLEFLIYFQGNSAPDKSGLPSDRFSAERTGGSVSTLTIQRTQQEDSAVYLCASSLFPAGAYNEQFFGPGTRLTVL.

The J gene is TRBJ1-6, the V gene TRBV28; as DNA is missing, the TRBD1 call by TCRdb cannot be tested. Germline loops: CDR1 MDHEN, CDR2 SYDVKM. The CDR3 spans 15 residues. Here the CDR3 reads CASSKTGIVNSPLHF.